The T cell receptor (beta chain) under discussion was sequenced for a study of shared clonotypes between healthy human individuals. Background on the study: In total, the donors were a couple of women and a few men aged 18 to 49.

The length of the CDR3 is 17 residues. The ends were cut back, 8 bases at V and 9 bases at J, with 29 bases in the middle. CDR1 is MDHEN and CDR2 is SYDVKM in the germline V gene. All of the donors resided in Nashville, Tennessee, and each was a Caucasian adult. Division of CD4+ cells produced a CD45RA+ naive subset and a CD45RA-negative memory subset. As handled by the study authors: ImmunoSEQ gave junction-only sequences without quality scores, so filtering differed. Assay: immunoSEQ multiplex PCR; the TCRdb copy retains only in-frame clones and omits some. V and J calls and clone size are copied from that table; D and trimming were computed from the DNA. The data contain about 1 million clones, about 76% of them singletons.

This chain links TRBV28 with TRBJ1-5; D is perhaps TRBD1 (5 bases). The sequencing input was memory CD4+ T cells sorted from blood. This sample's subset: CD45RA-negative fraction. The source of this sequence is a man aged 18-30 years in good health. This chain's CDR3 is CASLTQGGMDGTWPQHF. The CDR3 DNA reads TGTGCCAGCCTAACCCAGGGAGGTATGGACGGTACATGGCCCCAGCATTTT.